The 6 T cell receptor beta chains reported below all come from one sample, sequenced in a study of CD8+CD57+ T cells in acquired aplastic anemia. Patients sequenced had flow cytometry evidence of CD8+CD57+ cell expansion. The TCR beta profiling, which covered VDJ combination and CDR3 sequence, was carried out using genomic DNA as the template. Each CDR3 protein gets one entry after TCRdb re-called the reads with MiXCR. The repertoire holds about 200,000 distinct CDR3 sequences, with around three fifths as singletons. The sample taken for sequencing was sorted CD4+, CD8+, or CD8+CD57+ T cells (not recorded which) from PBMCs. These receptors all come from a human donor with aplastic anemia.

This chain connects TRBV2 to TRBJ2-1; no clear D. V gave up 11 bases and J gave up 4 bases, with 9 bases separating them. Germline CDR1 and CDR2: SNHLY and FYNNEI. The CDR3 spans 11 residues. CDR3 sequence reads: CAYGDYNEQFF. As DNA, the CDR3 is TGTGCCTATGGGGATTACAATGAGCAGTTCTTC.

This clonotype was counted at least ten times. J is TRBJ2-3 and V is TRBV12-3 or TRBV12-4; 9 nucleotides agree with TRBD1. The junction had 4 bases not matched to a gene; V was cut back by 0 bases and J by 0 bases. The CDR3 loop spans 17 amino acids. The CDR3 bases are TGTGCCAGCAGTTTAGCACAGGGGGCCTTAAGCACAGATACGCAGTATTTT. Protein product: CASSLAQGALSTDTQYF.

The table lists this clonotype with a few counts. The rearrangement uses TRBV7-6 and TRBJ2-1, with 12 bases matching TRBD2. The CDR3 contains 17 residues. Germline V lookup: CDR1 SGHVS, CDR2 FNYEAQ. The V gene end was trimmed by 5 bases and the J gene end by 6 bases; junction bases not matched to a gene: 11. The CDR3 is CASSISLAGGPSNEQFF. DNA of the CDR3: TGTGCCAGCAGCATCAGTCTAGCGGGGGGGCCGAGCAATGAGCAGTTCTTC.

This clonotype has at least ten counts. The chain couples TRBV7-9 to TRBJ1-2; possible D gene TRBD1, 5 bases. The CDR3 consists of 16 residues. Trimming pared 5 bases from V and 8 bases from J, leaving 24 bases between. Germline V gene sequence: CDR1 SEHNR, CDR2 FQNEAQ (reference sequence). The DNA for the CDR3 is TGTGCCAGCAGCCCCACCGCCCGGGGCCGCCGCTGGGGCTACACCTTC. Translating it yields CASSPTARGRRWGYTF. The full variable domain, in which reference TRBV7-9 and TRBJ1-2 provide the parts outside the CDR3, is DTGVSQNPRHKITKRGQNVTFRCDPISEHNRLYWYRQTLGQGPEFLTYFQNEAQLEKSRLLSDRFSAERPKGSFSTLEIQRTEQGDSAMYLCASSPTARGRRWGYTFGSGTRLTVV.

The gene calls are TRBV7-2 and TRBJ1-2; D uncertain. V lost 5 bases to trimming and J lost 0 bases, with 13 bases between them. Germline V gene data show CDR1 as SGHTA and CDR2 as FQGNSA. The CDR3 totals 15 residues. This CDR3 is CASSNRGRANYGYTF. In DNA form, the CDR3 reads TGTGCCAGCAGCAACCGGGGTAGGGCTAACTATGGCTACACCTTC.

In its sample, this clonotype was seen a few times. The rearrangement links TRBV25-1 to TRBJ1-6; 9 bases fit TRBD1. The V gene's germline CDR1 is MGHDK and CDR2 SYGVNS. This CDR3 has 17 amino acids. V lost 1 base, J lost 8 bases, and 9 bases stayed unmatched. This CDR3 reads CASSESRTGAGYSPLHF. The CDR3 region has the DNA TGTGCCAGCAGTGAATCGAGGACAGGGGCTGGGTATTCACCCCTCCACTTT.